This T cell receptor (beta chain) stems from a study of CD8+ T cells in alopecia areata. Turning to the study itself: At a dose of 5 to 10 mg twice daily, oral tofacitinib was given to treated patients.

General study points: Patients shared TCRs less clearly than mice did, possibly owing to HLA. Across lesional scalp, and particularly alopecia totalis/universalis, clonality surpassed that of normal scalp.

RNA extraction was followed by reverse transcription into cDNA, which acted as the sequencing template. Sequencing used immunoSEQ multiplex PCR; TCRdb keeps in-frame clones, though not all of them. The repertoire holds fewer than 100,000 clones, roughly 42% seen once, with roughly 0.79% in the top ten. This CDR3 has 13 amino acids. In germline, CDR1 is SQVTM, CDR2 ANQGSEA. V gave up 8 bases and J gave up 2 bases; unmatched junction bases: 5. This clone came up a few times. What it binds is unknown. PBMCs served as the source from which CD4+ and CD8+ T cells were sorted. The origin of this receptor is a human donor with alopecia areata. J is TRBJ2-3 and V is TRBV29-1; 9 nucleotides agree with TRBD2. The sequenced sample was CD4+ T cells sorted from blood. The CDR3 loop is CSSSGKVTDTQYF. The CDR3 DNA is TGCAGCTCTAGCGGGAAGGTCACAGATACGCAGTATTTT.